Detailed here is one TCR beta chain. Preparation of the TCRbeta library was carried out with unique molecular identifiers. MiXCR, run by TCRdb on the PCR reads, gives a single entry per CDR3 protein. Found here are over 300,000 distinct CDR3 sequences, around a tenth of them singletons; the top ten hold more than 2%. This entry is derived from a study of T-cell reconstitution after alpha-beta-depleted transplantation in children. CDR3 length equals 15 residues. With V trimmed by 6 bases and J by 2 bases, 9 bases remained unmatched. Germline values: CDR1 DFQATT, CDR2 SNEGSKA (reference sequence). This chain uses TRBV20-1 with TRBJ2-7; 11 nucleotides align to TRBD2. This specimen consisted of PBMCs from the stem cell graft donor, obtained from the stem cell graft. The clonotype originates from a human donor who donated a stem cell graft to a child with acute lymphoblastic leukemia. CDR3 protein: CSALPLAGDPYEQYF. The CDR3 DNA sequence: TGCAGTGCCCTCCCACTAGCGGGGGACCCCTACGAGCAGTACTTC.